One and the same sample provided the 12 T cell receptor beta chains below, sequenced in a study of post-analysis software for immune sequencing data. No antigen has been identified for these receptors. cDNA libraries for TCR beta contained unique molecular identifiers. TCRdb called the PCR reads again in MiXCR, with one record for every CDR3 protein. Among some 240,000 distinct CDR3 sequences listed, about 40% were seen once. Findings and limits, study-wide: Patients used four to six TRBV segments, including TRBV5-6, TRBV5-1 and TRBV20-1, more often than controls.

Sequenced: blood. These receptors were taken from a girl aged 5-17 years with multiple sclerosis.

To note about this clonotype: The germline gene is not matched at one end of the junction; a read error may be the cause. This sequence joins TRBV11-2 and TRBJ2-1, with D maybe TRBD2 (6 bases). In germline, CDR1 is SGHAT, CDR2 FQNNGV. The CDR3 runs 15 residues. CDR3 loop: CACSLSGGRYNEQFF. Written as DNA, the CDR3 is TGTGCCTGCAGCTTATCTGGAGGGCGGTACAATGAGCAGTTCTTC.

The chain joins TRBV5-1 to TRBJ2-1, with 7 bases fitting TRBD2. The CDR3 is made up of 16 amino acids. Germline loops: CDR1 SGHRS, CDR2 YFSETQ. The trim removed 2 bases at V and 5 bases at J, leaving 10 bases unmatched. The CDR3 region is CASSFLGLMGNNEQFF. The CDR3 DNA follows: TGCGCCAGCAGCTTCCTGGGACTAATGGGCAACAATGAGCAGTTCTTC.

The sample holds many counts of this clonotype. The rearrangement joins TRBV5-6 to TRBJ2-5, with D perhaps matching TRBD2 (7 bases). Germline CDR1 reads SGHDT; CDR2 reads YYEEEE. Trimming shortened V by 0 bases and J by 5 bases, and 17 bases separated the two germline ends. CDR3 size: 16 residues. CDR3 loop: CASSLDRGGPEETQYF. In DNA, the CDR3 is TGTGCCAGCAGCTTGGACCGCGGGGGCCCAGAGGAGACCCAGTACTTC.

V usage is TRBV27 and J usage is TRBJ2-2; possible D gene TRBD1, 6 bases. With 5 bases removed from V and 3 bases from J, the gap between germline ends came to 10 bases. This CDR3 is built from 14 residues. CDR1 and CDR2 from the germline V gene are MNHEY and SMNVEV (reference sequence). CDR3 coding DNA: TGTGCCAGCAGTACAGGGTTTGACACCGGGGAGCTGTTTTTT. Translating it yields CASSTGFDTGELFF.

In this sample, this clonotype turned up once. This sequence joins TRBV6-1 and TRBJ1-1, with D perhaps matching TRBD1 (5 bases). Germline loops: CDR1 MNHNS, CDR2 SASEGT. The CDR3 is made up of 15 amino acids. V was clipped by 3 bases and J by 0 bases, with 11 bases between them. The CDR3 DNA reads as TGTGCCAGCAGTGAGTCGGGACGGTTGAACACTGAAGCTTTCTTT. It is translated as CASSESGRLNTEAFF.

This clonotype was counted only a few times. The genes are TRBV29-1 and TRBJ2-2, with D possibly TRBD2 on 6 matching bases. From germline, CDR1 is SQVTM and CDR2 ANQGSEA. V was clipped by 0 bases and J by 5 bases, with 28 bases between them. The CDR3 is 20 residues long. CDR3 amino acids: CSVEEPWTSRRKGGTGELFF. DNA for the CDR3: TGCAGCGTTGAAGAGCCCTGGACCTCGCGGAGGAAGGGAGGTACCGGGGAGCTGTTTTTT.

In its sample, this clonotype was seen many times. The CDR3 region has the DNA TGTGCCACCAGTCCAACTAGCGGGGGAGGAGATACGCAGTATTTT. It yields the protein CATSPTSGGGDTQYF. The genes are TRBV24-1 and TRBJ2-3; 11 bases are shared with TRBD2. This CDR3 has 15 amino acids. Germline V gene data show CDR1 as KGHDR and CDR2 as SFDVKD. Trimming removed 6 bases from V and 5 bases from J; junction bases left unmatched: 6.

The genes are TRBV5-1 and TRBJ2-2, with a weak D call TRBD2 (6 bases). CDR1 is SGHRS, CDR2 YFSETQ, per germline. The CDR3 totals 18 residues. V was shortened by 0 bases and J by 2 bases, with 17 bases between the two germline ends. The CDR3 sequence: CASSLGTSWRGNTGELFF. The DNA of the CDR3 is TGCGCCAGCAGCTTGGGGACCAGTTGGAGGGGCAACACCGGGGAGCTGTTTTTT.

To note about this clonotype: A much larger clone is a single base away; this may be a read error. V and J are TRBV10-3 and TRBJ2-5, with 13 bases that match TRBD2. Near its end, the DNA agrees better with TRBJ2-1, so the J call may be wrong. The CDR3 covers 18 residues. Germline V gene lookup returns CDR1 ENHRY and CDR2 SYGVKD. The CDR3 here is CAISEKTSGRSYQETQFF. The CDR3 coding sequence is TGTGCCATCAGTGAAAAGACTAGCGGGAGGTCGTACCAAGAGACCCAGTTCTTC.

This clonotype showed up many times. The chain links TRBV7-2 to TRBJ1-1; D is undetermined. Germline values: CDR1 SGHTA, CDR2 FQGNSA. The length of the CDR3 is 13 residues. Trimming took 5 bases from V and 0 from J, leaving 7 bases between them. CDR3 bases: TGTGCCAGCAGCCCGAGACTGAACACTGAAGCTTTCTTT. This sequence encodes CASSPRLNTEAFF.

This clonotype was seen ten or more times. The chain carries TRBV11-2 and TRBJ2-1, with TRBD2 matching 10 bases. CDR3 size: 15 residues. The trim removed 3 bases at V and 9 bases at J, leaving 8 bases unmatched. In germline, CDR1 is SGHAT, CDR2 FQNNGV. The CDR3 sequence: CASSLGQRGGGEQFF. CDR3 coding DNA: TGTGCCAGCAGCTTGGGGCAGCGGGGGGGCGGTGAGCAGTTCTTC.

A few counts support this clonotype. A much larger clone differs from this one at a single base, so this may be a read error. The chain couples TRBV3-1 to TRBJ1-6; 7 nucleotides line up with TRBD1. Germline values: CDR1 LGHDT, CDR2 YNNKEL (reference sequence). There are 16 residues in the CDR3. CDR3 sequence (DNA): TGTGCCAGCAGCCAAGATTTGACAGGGAGTAGTTCACCCCCCCACTTT. Translating it yields CASSQDLTGSSSPPHF.